The source of this TCR beta chain is a study of blood T cell repertoires in COVID-19. Background on the study: Acute-phase and convalescent COVID-19 samples originated in the United States, Italy and Spain. The cDNA or gDNA used as material had been derived from T cells, B-cell-depleted T cells, or PBMCs.

The CDR3 covers 14 residues. CDR1 is SGDLS and CDR2 is YYNGEE in the germline V gene. Trimming pared 2 bases from V and 2 bases from J, leaving 8 bases between. In the source study's methods: Amplifying reference gene primers gave estimates of nucleated cell counts. Assay used: immunoSEQ multiplex PCR; TCRdb lists only in-frame clones, some missing. V and J calls plus clone size are reproduced from that table; the DNA served to infer D and trimming. This table has 250,000 to 300,000 clones, 88% appearing once. The chain joins TRBV9 to TRBJ2-1, with no clear D. Material for sequencing was peripheral blood. The sequence came from a woman aged 40 to 50 who had recovered from COVID-19. The CDR3 here is CASSVGEAYNEQFF. Written as DNA, the CDR3 is TGTGCCAGCAGCGTCGGAGAGGCCTACAATGAGCAGTTCTTC.